The T cell receptor beta chain under discussion was sequenced for a study of blood T cell repertoires in COVID-19. Study as a whole: Material from acute and convalescent COVID-19 was sourced from the United States, Italy and Spain. Nucleic acid was either cDNA or gDNA, and it came from T cells, B-cell-depleted T cells, or PBMCs.

Libraries were prepared by immunoSEQ multiplex PCR; TCRdb keeps only in-frame clonotypes and omits some of them. The sample shows 250,000 to 300,000 clones, more than 75% of them seen only once. Clinical histories supplied by participants themselves formed the basis of cohort assignment. The CDR3 spans 11 residues. V shed 1 base and J shed 5 bases, with 2 bases lying between them. The germline gives CDR1 KGHDR, CDR2 SFDVKD. The chain recombines TRBV24-1 with TRBJ2-7, with D uncertain. The origin of this receptor is a woman in her 40s with acute COVID-19. Material: PBMCs or T cells enriched from blood (not recorded which). The CDR3 loop is CATSDFNEQYF. In DNA, the CDR3 is TGTGCCACCAGTGATTTTAACGAGCAGTACTTC.